This TCR beta chain was found in a study of cytomegalovirus exposure and HLA in healthy donors. The study's findings and limits: It has been reported that TCR beta sequences accurately predicted the HLA-A and HLA-B alleles of most subjects. Cytomegalovirus association was listed for 164 TCR beta chains. As a later analysis revealed, most CMV-associated TCR beta chains appeared HLA-restricted.

Vbeta (60) and Jbeta (13) primers were used in the PCR. The method was immunoSEQ multiplex PCR; TCRdb's version includes in-frame clones alone and lacks a portion of them. The table has about 150,000 clones, 75% to 90% seen once. This CDR3 region has 14 residues. The germline V and J ends were trimmed by 1 base and 3 bases, with 6 bases remaining between them. Per germline, CDR1 MGHRA and CDR2 YSYEKL. Notes on this clone: What it recognizes is unknown.

The sequence was collected from a man aged 35-49 years in good health and CMV-seronegative. The sequencing sample was made of PBMCs. This sequence joins TRBV4-1 and TRBJ1-4, with D unresolved. The chain's CDR3 is CASSQALANEKLFF. In nucleotides, the CDR3 is TGCGCCAGCAGCCAAGCCCTCGCTAATGAAAAACTGTTTTTT.